This entry lists 10 T cell receptor beta chains sequenced from one sample in a study of cytomegalovirus exposure and HLA in healthy donors. The table came from immunoSEQ multiplex PCR; TCRdb's copy has only in-frame clones and leaves some out. The repertoire holds under 200,000 clones, with 85% to 90% as singletons. Specimen: PBMCs. Every receptor here comes from a woman aged 30 to 39 in good health and CMV-seronegative.

The chain links TRBV27 to TRBJ2-3, with 9 bases fitting TRBD1. This CDR3 is 17 amino acids long. Trimming removed 7 bases from V and 0 bases from J; junction bases left unmatched: 11. Germline assignment: CDR1 MNHEY and CDR2 SMNVEV (reference sequence). CDR3 sequence (DNA): TGTGCCAGCACCGGAGCGGGACAGGGCTCTAGCACAGATACGCAGTATTTT. Translation gives CASTGAGQGSSTDTQYF.

This clone was recorded once. The V call is TRBV5-6, the J call TRBJ2-3, with D tentatively TRBD1 or TRBD2 (5 bases each). This CDR3 spans 13 amino acids. Germline CDR1 SGHDT, CDR2 YYEEEE. Between the trimmed V and J ends, which lost 0 bases and 7 bases, there was a span of 9 bases. CDR3 nucleotides: TGTGCCAGCAGCTTGGCTGGGGGTAATACGCAGTATTTT. It yields the protein CASSLAGGNTQYF.

The chain uses TRBV19 and TRBJ1-2; D ambiguous. The CDR3 consists of 13 residues. Trimming stripped 4 bases from V and 5 bases from J, with 11 bases between. Germline CDR1 and CDR2: LNHDA and SQIVND (reference sequence). CDR3: CASSTIQSYGYTF. The CDR3 nucleotides are TGTGCCAGTAGTACGATACAGTCTTATGGCTACACCTTC.

V usage is TRBV30 and J usage is TRBJ1-1, with TRBD1 matching 7 bases. CDR1 is GTSNPN and CDR2 is SVGIG in the germline V gene (reference sequence). The CDR3 consists of 14 residues. J was trimmed by 1 base and V by 2 bases; bases with no gene match: 4. The CDR3 coding sequence is TGTGCCTGGAGTCGGACAGGTCAGAACACTGAAGCTTTCTTT. Translating gives CAWSRTGQNTEAFF.

J is TRBJ2-1 and V is TRBV7-9, with D possibly TRBD1 on 6 matching bases. Germline CDR1 and CDR2: SEHNR and FQNEAQ (reference sequence). This CDR3 region has 16 residues. V lost 9 bases, J lost 4 bases, and 22 bases lay in between. The CDR3 loop is CASLLSGTLRYNEQFF. CDR3 DNA: TGTGCCAGTTTACTGTCCGGGACACTGCGATACAATGAGCAGTTCTTC.

The chain has TRBV4-2 and TRBJ1-1; no clear D. The CDR3 loop spans 14 amino acids. CDR1 and CDR2 (germline): LGHNA, YNFKEQ. Trimming took 2 bases from V and 1 from J, leaving 8 bases between them. The CDR3, as DNA: TGTGCCAGCAGCCAAACAGCGGGGAACACTGAAGCTTTCTTT. This gives the protein CASSQTAGNTEAFF.

This chain uses TRBV4-3 with TRBJ2-7; TRBD2 aligns across 7 bases. Germline V gene lookup returns CDR1 LGHNA and CDR2 YSLEER. CDR3 length: 16 residues. Germline trimming cut 0 bases from V and 3 bases from J; bases unmatched to any gene: 8. The CDR3 DNA follows: TGCGCCAGCAGCCAAGATCGGGTGGGGGGGAGCTACGAGCAGTACTTC. The encoded protein is CASSQDRVGGSYEQYF.

V usage is TRBV28 and J usage is TRBJ1-1; no firm D call. V lost 2 bases and J 0 bases, leaving 10 bases between the germline ends. Germline loops: CDR1 MDHEN, CDR2 SYDVKM. The length of the CDR3 is 15 residues. The CDR3 region has the DNA TGTGCCAGCAGTTTAGTGGGGTTCATGAACACTGAAGCTTTCTTT. Protein product: CASSLVGFMNTEAFF.

The gene calls are TRBV28 and TRBJ2-2, with D perhaps matching TRBD1 or TRBD2 (5 bases each). Between the trimmed V and J ends, which lost 4 bases and 6 bases, there was a span of 15 bases. The germline gives CDR1 MDHEN, CDR2 SYDVKM. The CDR3 has 15 residues. CDR3 sequence: CASSSQRRGPGELFF. The CDR3, as DNA: TGTGCCAGCAGTTCACAAAGACGGGGCCCCGGGGAGCTGTTTTTT.

This chain connects TRBV5-1 to TRBJ2-5, with 16 positions matching TRBD2. Germline V gives CDR1 SGHRS, CDR2 YFSETQ. The CDR3 extends over 19 amino acids. V was clipped by 0 bases and J by 5 bases; unmatched bases: 10. The DNA for the CDR3 is TGCGCCAGCAGCTTGGGAACCTCGGGACTAGCGGGAGGGCGTGAGACCCAGTACTTC. This encodes CASSLGTSGLAGGRETQYF.